This TCR beta chain was obtained from a study of vaccination effects on CD4 cells after COVID-19. On the study more broadly: Post-vaccine draws lagged the second dose by a median of 72 days.

TCRdb's table, derived via immunoSEQ multiplex PCR, lists solely in-frame clones and lacks some. The sample carries some 68,000 clones, approximately 82% recorded once. Viral peptide pool expansion of antigen-specific CD4+ T cells preceded sequencing in the ViraFEST assay. A 10-day culture period preceded the isolation of CD4+ T cells. Either the BNT162b2 or mRNA-1273 vaccine was given to participants in two doses. This CDR3 is 15 amino acids long. Remarks on this clone: As yet, its antigen is unknown.

This specimen consisted of CD4+ T cells from PBMCs cultured with HCoV-229E spike peptides, obtained after COVID-19 vaccination. The chain is built from TRBV21-1 and TRBJ2-6; TRBD2, the table's D call, was not compared with the DNA. TRBV21-1 is designated a pseudogene. The origin of this receptor is a human donor who received a COVID-19 vaccine. In nucleotides, the CDR3 is TGTGCCAGCAGCAAGGGGGGACCTGGGGCCAACGTCCTGACTTTC. This sequence encodes CASSKGGPGANVLTF.